Sequencing of this T cell receptor beta chain was carried out in a study of blood T cells in healthy people across ages. General study findings and limits: Roughly linear age-related decline in beta diversity appeared, significant by age about 40.

Healthy Caucasians from Russia aged roughly 6 to 100 served as donors. Points on this clonotype: Its antigen remains unidentified.

The CDR3 is 17 residues long. J lost 6 bases, V lost 6 bases, and 15 bases had no gene match. Germline CDR1 and CDR2: MDHEN and SYDVKM. A second roughly 6 to 12 cycle PCR used barcoded and J-beta primers. MiXCR was run by TCRdb on the 5' RACE reads, yielding one entry per CDR3 protein. The sample has hundreds of thousands of distinct CDR3 sequences, around three fifths seen once. Sequencing was carried out using blood. The rearrangement joins TRBV28 to TRBJ1-2; TRBD1 matches at 11 bases. This receptor was taken from a man in his forties in good health. CDR3: CASRGQRRTGGAHGYTF. CDR3 in DNA: TGTGCCAGCAGAGGGCAAAGACGGACAGGGGGCGCTCATGGCTACACCTTC.